Reported below is one TCR beta chain. This entry comes from a study of shared clonotypes between healthy human individuals. The assay was immunoSEQ multiplex PCR, and TCRdb's table has in-frame clones only and misses some. Of a few million clones in the sample, approximately 95% were seen once. The CDR3 is 17 amino acids. Unmatched junction bases numbered 8, after V lost 1 base and J lost 0 bases. Germline CDR1 reads SQVTM; CDR2 reads ANQGSEA. The source of this sequence is a man between 18 and 29 years old in good health. The sequenced material came from naive CD4+ T cells sorted from blood. Subset here: CD45RA+ positively selected. This rearrangement joins TRBV29-1 to TRBJ2-3, with 9 bases identical to TRBD2. Here the CDR3 DNA reads TGCAGCGTTGAAGGAAGGGCGGGGGGGCCAAGCACAGATACGCAGTATTTT. Translating it yields CSVEGRAGGPSTDTQYF.